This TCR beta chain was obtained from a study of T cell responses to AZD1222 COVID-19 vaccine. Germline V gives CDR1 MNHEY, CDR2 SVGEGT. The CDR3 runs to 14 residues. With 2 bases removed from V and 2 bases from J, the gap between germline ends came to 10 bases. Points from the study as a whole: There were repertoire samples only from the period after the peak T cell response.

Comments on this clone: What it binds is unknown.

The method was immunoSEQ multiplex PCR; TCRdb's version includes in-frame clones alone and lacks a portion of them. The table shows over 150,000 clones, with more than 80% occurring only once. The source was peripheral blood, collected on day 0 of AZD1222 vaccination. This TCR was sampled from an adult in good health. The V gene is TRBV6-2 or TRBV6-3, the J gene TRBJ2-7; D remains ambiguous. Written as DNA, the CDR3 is TGTGCCAGCAGTTACGCCCTGCCCCCCTACGAGCAGTACTTC. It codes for CASSYALPPYEQYF.